These 32 T cell receptor beta chains came from one sample sequenced in a study of CD8 T cells in ankylosing spondylitis. Study-level results: Characteristic of ankylosing spondylitis blood, it appeared, was a TCR beta motif comprising several highly homologous variants.

The antigens of these receptors remain unknown. TCRdb itself ran the 5' RACE reads through MiXCR, one entry per CDR3 protein. This sample has a few hundred thousand distinct CDR3 sequences, with 6.5% to 10% found just once. Sequencing was carried out using blood, either unsorted or a sorted T cell fraction (not recorded which). The receptors were gathered from a male donor with ankylosing spondylitis.

This clonotype was counted between two and nine times. The chain's CDR3 is CASSGGGSSDEQYF. CDR3 bases: TGTGCCAGCAGCGGAGGCGGGAGTTCCGACGAGCAGTACTTC. The V and J genes are TRBV5-5 and TRBJ2-7; 7 bases fit TRBD2. The CDR3 is 14 amino acids. Germline V gives CDR1 SGHKS, CDR2 YYEKEE (reference sequence). The V and J ends lost 4 bases and 5 bases, in that order; junction bases with no gene match: 9.

This clonotype occurred a few times. CDR3 sequence: CSALVGAGGQPQHF. The DNA of the CDR3 is TGCAGTGCTCTAGTTGGGGCGGGCGGTCAGCCCCAGCATTTT. V gene TRBV20-1 combines with J gene TRBJ1-5; D is perhaps TRBD1 (5 bases). This CDR3 comprises 14 residues. Germline loops: CDR1 DFQATT, CDR2 SNEGSKA (reference sequence). Trimming took off 5 bases at V and 6 bases at J, with 17 bases between the two ends.

This clonotype was seen repeatedly, ten times or more. The chain uses TRBV3-1 and TRBJ2-1; 10 bases match TRBD2. Trimming at V came to 1 base and at J to 5 bases, leaving 8 bases not matched to a gene. The germline V gene has CDR1 LGHDT and CDR2 YNNKEL (reference sequence). The CDR3 is 17 amino acids. The CDR3 reads CASSQGVSGRSHNEQFF. The CDR3 nucleotides read TGTGCCAGCAGCCAAGGGGTTAGCGGGAGGTCCCACAATGAGCAGTTCTTC.

This clonotype was recorded a few times. The J gene is TRBJ2-7, the V gene TRBV12-3 or TRBV12-4; D not resolved. Between the trimmed V and J ends, which lost 2 bases and 2 bases, there was a span of 10 bases. This CDR3 has 14 residues. CDR3 residues: CASSLPGRPYEQYF. CDR3 in DNA: TGTGCCAGCAGTTTACCGGGCCGCCCCTACGAGCAGTACTTC.

This clonotype appeared a few times. V gene TRBV25-1 combines with J gene TRBJ2-7; TRBD1 matches at 11 bases. The V segment lost 9 bases and the J segment 4 bases; nucleotides outside the gene matches: 8. This CDR3 is built from 14 residues. CDR1 and CDR2 (germline): MGHDK, SYGVNS. This CDR3 reads CASGGDRGKYEQYF. The CDR3 nucleotides are TGTGCCAGTGGGGGGGACAGGGGGAAGTACGAGCAGTACTTC.

This chain connects TRBV5-1 to TRBJ2-2; no reliable D call. In germline, CDR1 is SGHRS, CDR2 YFSETQ. The germline V and J ends were trimmed by 0 bases and 5 bases, with 11 bases remaining between them. The CDR3 consists of 15 residues. CDR3 sequence: CASSLAAVWTGELFF. In DNA form, the CDR3 reads TGCGCCAGCAGCTTGGCTGCGGTTTGGACCGGGGAGCTGTTTTTT. The variable domain in full, with the rest retrieved from reference TRBV5-1 and TRBJ2-2, is KAGVTQTPRYLIKTRGQQVTLSCSPISGHRSVSWYQQTPGQGLQFLFEYFSETQRNKGNFPGRFSGRQFSNSRSEMNVSTLELGDSALYLCASSLAAVWTGELFFGEGSRLTVL.

The chain couples TRBV20-1 to TRBJ2-7; TRBD1 matches at 8 bases. Looked up from germline, CDR1 is DFQATT and CDR2 is SNEGSKA (reference sequence). This CDR3 comprises 14 residues. V lost 6 bases, J lost 4 bases, and 11 bases stayed unmatched. The CDR3 sequence: CSASPPGQVYEQYF. The CDR3 DNA sequence: TGCAGTGCCAGTCCTCCGGGACAGGTTTACGAGCAGTACTTC.

V and J are TRBV7-2 and TRBJ2-2; 9 bases line up with TRBD2. With 4 bases clipped from V and 0 bases from J, the junction kept 6 bases outside the gene matches. This CDR3 has 17 amino acids. The germline V gene encodes CDR1 SGHTA and CDR2 FQGNSA. CDR3 coding DNA: TGTGCCAGCAGCTCGACTAGCGGAGCCGCGAACACCGGGGAGCTGTTTTTT. Its translation is CASSSTSGAANTGELFF.

This clonotype was recorded a few times. This chain joins TRBV18 and TRBJ2-3; 8 positions match TRBD1. The CDR3 has 16 amino acids. CDR1 is KGHSH, CDR2 LQKENI, per germline. V was clipped by 3 bases and J by 3 bases; unmatched bases: 8. CDR3 region: CASSPRGQGSTDTQYF. For the CDR3, the DNA is TGTGCCAGCTCACCCCGAGGACAGGGATCGACAGATACGCAGTATTTT.

This clonotype has only a few counts. This chain uses TRBV24-1 with TRBJ2-5; D possibly uses TRBD1 or TRBD2 (5 bases each). The CDR3 spans 14 residues. Germline values: CDR1 KGHDR, CDR2 SFDVKD. The V end was cut by 3 bases, the J end by 4 bases, with 11 bases between. The CDR3, as DNA: TGTGCCACCAGTGATACTAGGGGAGTAGAGACCCAGTACTTC. Its protein product is CATSDTRGVETQYF.

This clonotype has a handful of counts. The gene calls are TRBV29-1 and TRBJ2-1; no clear D. This CDR3 region has 16 residues. The germline V gene has CDR1 SQVTM and CDR2 ANQGSEA. The V and J ends lost 0 bases and 4 bases respectively, with 16 bases between them. The CDR3 coding sequence is TGCAGCGTTGAAGAGGTGGCCAGGAGCCTTTACAATGAGCAGTTCTTC. Amino acids: CSVEEVARSLYNEQFF.

The rearrangement links TRBV7-9 to TRBJ2-7; no clear D. The CDR3 runs to 13 residues. The germline V and J ends were trimmed by 1 base and 7 bases, with 11 bases remaining between them. Germline CDR1 SEHNR, CDR2 FQNEAQ (reference sequence). CDR3 nucleotides: TGTGCCAGCAGCTTAGGACGGTCTCGGGAGCAGTACTTC. This translates into CASSLGRSREQYF.

The rearrangement joins TRBV4-1 to TRBJ2-7; perhaps TRBD1 as D (5 bases). V lost 5 bases, J lost 3 bases, and 14 bases lay in between. The CDR3 spans 14 residues. In germline, CDR1 is MGHRA, CDR2 YSYEKL. The CDR3 bases are TGCGCCAGCAGCGGCCTTGGTAGGGGCTACGAGCAGTACTTC. Translating gives CASSGLGRGYEQYF.

V gene TRBV12-3 or TRBV12-4 combines with J gene TRBJ2-5; possibly TRBD1 for D (5 bases). The V gene lost 2 bases and the J gene lost 2 bases, with 9 bases spanning the gap. The CDR3 is 14 residues long. This CDR3 reads CASSLNPGQETQYF. CDR3 nucleotide sequence: TGTGCCAGCAGTTTAAATCCAGGGCAAGAGACCCAGTACTTC.

This chain connects TRBV9 to TRBJ2-2; 11 bases are shared with TRBD2. The CDR3 extends over 17 amino acids. Per the germline V gene, CDR1 is SGDLS and CDR2 is YYNGEE. V was clipped by 4 bases and J by 2 bases; unmatched bases: 7. The CDR3 sequence: CASSPTTSGANTGELFF. The CDR3 DNA sequence: TGTGCCAGCAGCCCCACGACTAGCGGGGCAAACACCGGGGAGCTGTTTTTT.

This clonotype was counted between two and nine times. This chain links TRBV7-9 with TRBJ2-5; D remains ambiguous. Germline CDR1 and CDR2: SEHNR and FQNEAQ (reference sequence). The V and J ends lost 0 bases and 3 bases respectively, with 5 bases between them. This CDR3 spans 13 amino acids. The CDR3 reads CASSLASEETQYF. The DNA of the CDR3 is TGTGCCAGCAGCTTAGCTAGTGAAGAGACCCAGTACTTC.

This clonotype has a count of ten or more. This sequence joins TRBV29-1 and TRBJ1-1; 9 positions agree with TRBD1. Germline CDR1 reads SQVTM; CDR2 reads ANQGSEA. The CDR3 runs 14 residues. J was trimmed by 3 bases and V by 7 bases; bases with no gene match: 9. The CDR3 DNA follows: TGCAGCGGGATTACAGGGGGCGCTTACACTGAAGCTTTCTTT. It encodes CSGITGGAYTEAFF. The full variable domain, with the rest looked up from reference TRBV29-1 and TRBJ1-1, is SAVISQKPSRDICQRGTSLTIQCQVDSQVTMMFWYRQQPGQSLTLIATANQGSEATYESGFVIDKFPISRPNLTFSTLTVSNMSPEDSSIYLCSGITGGAYTEAFFGQGTRLTVV.

The table lists this clonotype with many counts. V is TRBV6-2 or TRBV6-3 and J is TRBJ1-5; no clear D. The V end was cut by 3 bases, the J end by 5 bases, with 5 bases between. The CDR3 loop spans 12 amino acids. The germline gives CDR1 MNHEY, CDR2 SVGEGT. DNA for the CDR3: TGTGCCAGCAGTTATGGCCATCAGCCCCAGCATTTT. It translates to CASSYGHQPQHF.

V and J are TRBV5-1 and TRBJ2-2, with 12 bases identical to TRBD2. The CDR3 extends over 16 amino acids. CDR1 is SGHRS and CDR2 is YFSETQ in the germline V gene. Trimming cost V 0 bases and J 5 bases; bases outside gene matches: 2. CDR3 loop: CASSLATSGRTGELFF. The CDR3 DNA is TGCGCCAGCAGCTTGGCTACTAGCGGGAGGACCGGGGAGCTGTTTTTT.

This clonotype was seen only a few times. V gene TRBV12-3 or TRBV12-4 combines with J gene TRBJ2-1, with 12 bases lining up with TRBD2. This CDR3 is 15 amino acids long. Germline trimming cut 5 bases from V and 9 bases from J; bases unmatched to any gene: 8. CDR3: CASSETTSGSSEQFF. The DNA for the CDR3 is TGTGCCAGCAGTGAAACGACTAGCGGGAGTAGTGAGCAGTTCTTC.

The J gene is TRBJ2-1, the V gene TRBV12-3 or TRBV12-4; 8 bases map to TRBD2. V was clipped by 2 bases and J by 7 bases; unmatched bases: 7. The CDR3 consists of 15 residues. The DNA for the CDR3 is TGTGCCAGCAGTTTACGGGACGGCGGGGGGAATGAGCAGTTCTTC. Translated: CASSLRDGGGNEQFF.

J is TRBJ1-1 and V is TRBV29-1; tentatively, D is TRBD1 (6 bases). V lost 8 bases and J lost 0, with 13 bases in between. CDR1 and CDR2 from the germline V gene are SQVTM and ANQGSEA. The CDR3 totals 13 residues. The CDR3 sequence: CSHGGGVNTEAFF. For the CDR3, the DNA is TGCAGCCACGGAGGGGGGGTGAACACTGAAGCTTTCTTT. The full variable domain, in which reference TRBV29-1 and TRBJ1-1 provide the parts outside the CDR3, is SAVISQKPSRDICQRGTSLTIQCQVDSQVTMMFWYRQQPGQSLTLIATANQGSEATYESGFVIDKFPISRPNLTFSTLTVSNMSPEDSSIYLCSHGGGVNTEAFFGQGTRLTVV.

Many counts were recorded for this clonotype. V gene TRBV6-2 or TRBV6-3 combines with J gene TRBJ2-5; 11 nucleotides agree with TRBD2. After removal of 5 bases from V and 4 bases from J, the junction contained 6 bases not matched to a gene. Germline V lookup: CDR1 MNHEY, CDR2 SVGEGT. The CDR3 loop spans 15 amino acids. The DNA for the CDR3 is TGTGCCAGCAGTCTAGCGGGAGGACGAGGAGAGACCCAGTACTTC. Amino acids: CASSLAGGRGETQYF.

Ten or more counts support this clonotype. The chain uses TRBV4-1 and TRBJ2-3; TRBD2 might be the D (5 bases). The CDR3 length is 16 residues. Trimming took 4 bases from V and 2 from J, leaving 16 bases between them. In germline, CDR1 is MGHRA, CDR2 YSYEKL. The CDR3 nucleotides are TGCGCCAGCAGCCTAAGCGGTGCTAGTTTCACAGATACGCAGTATTTT. It specifies CASSLSGASFTDTQYF.

This clonotype was counted a few times. CDR3 amino acids: CASSQWLAGESEQYF. In DNA form, the CDR3 reads TGTGCCAGCAGTCAATGGTTAGCGGGAGAGAGCGAGCAGTACTTC. The chain carries TRBV27 and TRBJ2-7; 9 bases fit TRBD2. The V and J ends lost 5 bases and 6 bases, in that order; junction bases with no gene match: 11. Germline V gives CDR1 MNHEY, CDR2 SMNVEV (reference sequence). There are 15 residues in the CDR3.

This clonotype was recorded at least ten times. The V gene is TRBV12-3 or TRBV12-4, the J gene TRBJ2-7, with 7 bases matching TRBD1. The CDR3 consists of 14 residues. V lost 7 bases, J lost 3 bases, and 9 bases stayed unmatched. The CDR3 DNA reads TGTGCCAGCACTCCGGGACAGAGGAACTACGAGCAGTACTTC. It is translated as CASTPGQRNYEQYF.

This clonotype was seen repeatedly, ten times or more. The V and J genes are TRBV28 and TRBJ1-1; D call uncertain. Trimming took 6 bases from V and 1 from J, leaving 3 bases between them. Germline V gives CDR1 MDHEN, CDR2 SYDVKM. This CDR3 is 11 amino acids long. For the CDR3, the DNA is TGTGCCAGCAGCTCGAACACTGAAGCTTTCTTT. It codes for CASSSNTEAFF.

The V gene is TRBV7-9, the J gene TRBJ2-1, with 9 positions matching TRBD2. The V segment lost 2 bases and the J segment 2 bases; nucleotides outside the gene matches: 4. Germline CDR1 SEHNR, CDR2 FQNEAQ (reference sequence). The CDR3 spans 16 residues. CDR3 loop: CASSLSGGGAYNEQFF. Here the CDR3 DNA reads TGTGCCAGCAGCTTATCTGGCGGGGGGGCCTACAATGAGCAGTTCTTC. The full variable domain, in which reference TRBV7-9 and TRBJ2-1 provide the parts outside the CDR3, is DTGVSQNPRHKITKRGQNVTFRCDPISEHNRLYWYRQTLGQGPEFLTYFQNEAQLEKSRLLSDRFSAERPKGSFSTLEIQRTEQGDSAMYLCASSLSGGGAYNEQFFGPGTRLTVL.

The rearrangement joins TRBV10-3 to TRBJ2-1; D is perhaps TRBD1 (6 bases). Trimming took off 6 bases at V and 2 bases at J, with 17 bases between the two ends. The CDR3 runs to 16 residues. The V gene's germline CDR1 is ENHRY and CDR2 SYGVKD. CDR3 in amino acids: CAIRTATGDAYNEQFF. The CDR3 bases are TGTGCCATCAGGACCGCGACAGGAGACGCCTACAATGAGCAGTTCTTC.

This clonotype was recorded at least ten times. The chain employs TRBV4-1 and TRBJ2-2; D is perhaps TRBD1 or TRBD2 (5 bases each). CDR3 length equals 14 residues. Trimming took 3 bases from V and 5 from J, leaving 10 bases between them. CDR1 is MGHRA and CDR2 is YSYEKL in the germline V gene. In nucleotides, the CDR3 is TGCGCCAGCAGCCAGGGACCTAATACCGGGGAGCTGTTTTTT. Translation gives CASSQGPNTGELFF.

This clonotype has a count of ten or more. The chain is built from TRBV6-4 and TRBJ2-3; TRBD2 agrees at 10 bases. In germline, CDR1 is MRHNA, CDR2 SNTAGT. V lost 10 bases and J lost 0; bases outside the gene matches: 7. The CDR3 runs to 15 residues. CDR3: CATRPSGGSTDTQYF. The CDR3 coding sequence is TGTGCCACCCGCCCTAGCGGGGGTAGCACAGATACGCAGTATTTT.

This clonotype was picked up a small number of times. The rearrangement links TRBV28 to TRBJ2-7; D call uncertain. This CDR3 spans 13 amino acids. Germline V gives CDR1 MDHEN, CDR2 SYDVKM. The V end was cut by 6 bases, the J end by 4 bases, with 13 bases between. As DNA, the CDR3 is TGTGCCAGCAGCCCACAACCTCCTTACGAGCAGTACTTC. Translated, it gives CASSPQPPYEQYF.